These 5 T cell receptor beta chains share one sample of origin, sequenced in a study of cytomegalovirus exposure and HLA in healthy donors. In the PCR, 60 Vbeta and 13 Jbeta primers were used. Clones were sequenced by immunoSEQ multiplex PCR, and TCRdb holds only the in-frame ones, with some missing. This repertoire shows roughly 170,000 clones, around 83% found once; its top ten account for roughly 1.2%. The sample taken for sequencing was PBMCs. The receptors here all came from a girl aged 2 to 9 in good health and CMV-seropositive.

The chain joins TRBV2 to TRBJ2-5; maybe TRBD2 (6 bases). Germline loops: CDR1 SNHLY, CDR2 FYNNEI. V lost 4 bases and J 4 bases, leaving 16 bases between the germline ends. This CDR3 comprises 15 residues. The CDR3 DNA follows: TGTGCCAGCAGTGTGAACGGGGGAGATGGAGAGACCCAGTACTTC. Encoded protein: CASSVNGGDGETQYF.

The rearrangement joins TRBV2 to TRBJ1-2, with D perhaps TRBD1 (6 bases). CDR1 SNHLY and CDR2 FYNNEI come from the germline V gene. The CDR3 has 14 residues. V dropped 4 bases and J dropped 2 bases, with 11 bases sitting between them. The CDR3: CASSGQEANYGYTF. CDR3 sequence (DNA): TGTGCCAGCAGTGGACAGGAAGCGAACTATGGCTACACCTTC.

In its sample, this clone was seen once. The gene calls are TRBV29-1 and TRBJ2-5; no reliable D call. The CDR3 is made up of 12 amino acids. Germline V lookup: CDR1 SQVTM, CDR2 ANQGSEA. The CDR3 sequence: CGVEPQLETQYF. As DNA, the CDR3 is TGCGGTGTAGAGCCACAGCTTGAGACCCAGTACTTC.

The gene calls are TRBV29-1 and TRBJ2-1, with TRBD1 as a possible D gene (6 bases). The CDR3 runs 13 residues. Trimming took 7 bases from V and 4 from J, leaving 14 bases between them. Germline assignment: CDR1 SQVTM and CDR2 ANQGSEA. As DNA, the CDR3 is TGCAGCGGCGCGAGGGGGATTTACAATGAGCAGTTCTTC. Its translation is CSGARGIYNEQFF.

The chain employs TRBV6-5 and TRBJ1-1; 7 positions match TRBD1. The V gene's germline CDR1 is MNHEY and CDR2 SVGAGI. CDR3 length: 15 residues. The V gene end was trimmed by 0 bases and the J gene end by 5 bases; junction bases not matched to a gene: 6. CDR3 nucleotides: TGTGCCAGCAGTTACTCCGTGGGGACAGTGACTGAAGCTTTCTTT. Translating it yields CASSYSVGTVTEAFF.